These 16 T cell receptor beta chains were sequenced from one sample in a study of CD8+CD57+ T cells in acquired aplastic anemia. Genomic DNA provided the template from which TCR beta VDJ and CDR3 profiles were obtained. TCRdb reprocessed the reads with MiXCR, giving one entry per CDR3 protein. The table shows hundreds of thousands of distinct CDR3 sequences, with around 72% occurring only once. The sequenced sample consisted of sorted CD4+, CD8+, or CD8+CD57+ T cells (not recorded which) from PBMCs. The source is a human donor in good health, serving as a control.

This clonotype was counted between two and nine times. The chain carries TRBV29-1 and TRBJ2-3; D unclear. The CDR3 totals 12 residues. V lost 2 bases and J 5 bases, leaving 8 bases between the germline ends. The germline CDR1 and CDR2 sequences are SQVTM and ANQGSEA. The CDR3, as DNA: TGCAGCGTTGAAACCGCGCGAGATACGCAGTATTTT. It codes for CSVETARDTQYF.

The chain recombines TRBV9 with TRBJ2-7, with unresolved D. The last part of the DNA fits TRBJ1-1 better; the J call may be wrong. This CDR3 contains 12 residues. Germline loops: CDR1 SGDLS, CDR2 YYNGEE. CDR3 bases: TGTGCCAGCAGCGCCCGGGGAGGCAAAGCTTTCTTT. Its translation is CASSARGGKAFF.

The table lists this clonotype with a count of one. CDR3 amino acids: CASSPDGRGLDNSPLHF. CDR3 sequence (DNA): TGTGCCAGCAGCCCGGACGGCAGGGGGCTAGATAATTCACCCCTCCACTTT. The V and J genes are TRBV2 and TRBJ1-6, with 8 bases fitting TRBD1. The CDR3 runs 17 residues. V shed 6 bases, J shed 5 bases, and the junction held 12 bases outside the gene matches. CDR1 is SNHLY and CDR2 is FYNNEI in the germline V gene.

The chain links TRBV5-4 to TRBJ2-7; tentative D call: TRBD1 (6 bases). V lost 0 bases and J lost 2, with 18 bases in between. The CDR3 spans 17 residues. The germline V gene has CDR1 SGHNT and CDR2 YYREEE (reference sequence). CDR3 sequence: CASSLGRSGGLTYEQYF. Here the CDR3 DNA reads TGTGCCAGCAGCTTGGGCAGAAGTGGGGGCTTGACCTACGAGCAGTACTTC. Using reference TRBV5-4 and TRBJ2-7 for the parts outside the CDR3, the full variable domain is ETGVTQSPTHLIKTRGQQVTLRCSSQSGHNTVSWYQQALGQGPQFIFQYYREEENGRGNFPPRFSGLQFPNYSSELNVNALELDDSALYLCASSLGRSGGLTYEQYFGPGTRLTVT.

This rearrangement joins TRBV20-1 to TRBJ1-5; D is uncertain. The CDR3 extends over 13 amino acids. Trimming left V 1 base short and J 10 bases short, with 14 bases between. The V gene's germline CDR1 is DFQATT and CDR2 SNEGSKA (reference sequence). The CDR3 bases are TGCAGTGCTAGAGCTCTGACGAGGCAACCCCAGCATTTT. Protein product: CSARALTRQPQHF.

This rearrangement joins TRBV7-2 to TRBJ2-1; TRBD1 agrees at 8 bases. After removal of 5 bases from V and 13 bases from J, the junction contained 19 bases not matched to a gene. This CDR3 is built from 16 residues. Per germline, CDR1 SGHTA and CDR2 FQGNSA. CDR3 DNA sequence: TGTGCCAGCAGCCCGGGACAGGCGACAGATACGAAGTATCAGTTCTTC. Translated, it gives CASSPGQATDTKYQFF.

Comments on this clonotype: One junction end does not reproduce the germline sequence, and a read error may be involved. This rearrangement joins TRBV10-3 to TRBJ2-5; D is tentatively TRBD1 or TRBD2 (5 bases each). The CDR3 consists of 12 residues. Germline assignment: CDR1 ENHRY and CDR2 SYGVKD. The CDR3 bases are TGTGCCATCAAGGGACGCCAAGGGACCCAGTACTTC. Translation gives CAIKGRQGTQYF.

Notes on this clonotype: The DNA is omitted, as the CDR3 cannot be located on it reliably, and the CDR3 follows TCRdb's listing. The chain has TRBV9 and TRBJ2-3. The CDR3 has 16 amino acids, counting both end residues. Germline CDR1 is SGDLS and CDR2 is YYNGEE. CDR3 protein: CASSVGGAAVLRAQYF.

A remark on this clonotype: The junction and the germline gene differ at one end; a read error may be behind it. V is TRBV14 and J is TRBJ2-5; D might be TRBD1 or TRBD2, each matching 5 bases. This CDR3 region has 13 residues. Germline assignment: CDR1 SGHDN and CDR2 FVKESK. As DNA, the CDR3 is TGTGCCAGCAGCTTAGGGGCAAGGGAGAACCAGAACTTC. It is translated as CASSLGARENQNF.

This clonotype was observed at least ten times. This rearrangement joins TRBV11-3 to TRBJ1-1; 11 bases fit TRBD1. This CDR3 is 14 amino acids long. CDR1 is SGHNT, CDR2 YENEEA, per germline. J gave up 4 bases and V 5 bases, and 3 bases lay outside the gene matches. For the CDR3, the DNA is TGTGCCAGCAGCCCCGGGACAGGGGGCACTGAAGCTTTCTTT. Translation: CASSPGTGGTEAFF. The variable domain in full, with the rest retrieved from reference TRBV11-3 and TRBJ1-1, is EAGVVQSPRYKIIEKKQPVAFWCNPISGHNTLYWYLQNLGQGPELLIRYENEEAVDDSQLPKDRFSAERLKGVDSTLKIQPAELGDSAVYLCASSPGTGGTEAFFGQGTRLTVV.

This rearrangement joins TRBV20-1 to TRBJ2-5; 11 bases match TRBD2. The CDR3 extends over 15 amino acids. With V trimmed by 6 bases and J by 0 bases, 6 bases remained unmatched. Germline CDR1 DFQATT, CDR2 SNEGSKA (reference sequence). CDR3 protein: CSARKLAGDQETQYF. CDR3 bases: TGCAGTGCGAGAAAACTAGCGGGGGACCAAGAGACCCAGTACTTC.

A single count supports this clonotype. The CDR3 sequence is CAIRTDGGNSPLHF. CDR3 in DNA: TGTGCCATTAGGACGGACGGTGGGAATTCACCCCTCCACTTT. The V and J genes are TRBV10-3 and TRBJ1-6; D ambiguous. V shed 9 bases and J shed 7 bases, with 16 bases lying between them. The germline V gene has CDR1 ENHRY and CDR2 SYGVKD. The CDR3 length is 14 residues.

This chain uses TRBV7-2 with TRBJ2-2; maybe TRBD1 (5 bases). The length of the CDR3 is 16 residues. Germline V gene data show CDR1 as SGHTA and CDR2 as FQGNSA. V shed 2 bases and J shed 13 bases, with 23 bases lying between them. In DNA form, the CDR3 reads TGTGCCAGCAGCTTAAGAGCATCTGGGGCCAACGTCCTGCTGTTTTTT. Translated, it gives CASSLRASGANVLLFF.

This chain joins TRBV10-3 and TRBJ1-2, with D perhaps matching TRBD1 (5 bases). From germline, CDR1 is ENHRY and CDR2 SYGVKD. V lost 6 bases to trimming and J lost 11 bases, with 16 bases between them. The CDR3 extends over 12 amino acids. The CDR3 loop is CAIRAGDGGYTF. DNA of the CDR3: TGTGCCATCAGGGCGGGGGACGGCGGGTACACCTTC.

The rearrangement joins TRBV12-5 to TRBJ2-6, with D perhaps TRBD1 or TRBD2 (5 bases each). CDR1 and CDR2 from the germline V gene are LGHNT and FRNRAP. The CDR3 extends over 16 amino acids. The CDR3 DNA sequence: TGTGCCAGCAGCCAAATCGGGGACGGTGGGGCCAACGTCCTGACTTTC. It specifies CASSQIGDGGANVLTF.

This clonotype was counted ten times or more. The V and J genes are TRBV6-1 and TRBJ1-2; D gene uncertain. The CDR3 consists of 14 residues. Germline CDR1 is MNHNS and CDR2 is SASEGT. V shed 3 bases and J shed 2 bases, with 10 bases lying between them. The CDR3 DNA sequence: TGTGCCAGCAGTGACCGGGGAAGGAACTATGGCTACACCTTC. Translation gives CASSDRGRNYGYTF.